This passage covers 11 T cell receptor beta chains from one sample sequenced in a study of beta chain features in type 1 diabetes. For these TCRs, the target antigens are not known. Of the isolated RNA, all was reverse transcribed, and so the sequenced material was expressed TCRB transcripts. The repertoire was sequenced with immunoSEQ multiplex PCR; TCRdb's copy has only in-frame clones and lacks some. The profile shows more than 250,000 clones, just over 20% of them singletons. Findings of the study overall: Moderate but significant shortening of TCRB CDR3s was recorded in all four CD4+ subsets from Type 1 diabetes patients.

The sample consisted of naive CD4+ T cells from blood. The receptors were gathered from a middle-aged woman with type 1 diabetes.

The chain uses TRBV28 and TRBJ1-5; no definite D call. The CDR3 extends over 15 amino acids. Per the germline V gene, CDR1 is MDHEN and CDR2 is SYDVKM. Trimming took off 6 bases at V and 3 bases at J, with 15 bases between the two ends. The CDR3 sequence is CASRQSGGNNQPQHF. CDR3 nucleotide sequence: TGTGCCAGCAGGCAATCGGGAGGGAACAATCAGCCCCAGCATTTT.

This clone was seen a few times. This chain connects TRBV7-9 to TRBJ2-3; D is perhaps TRBD2 (5 bases). The CDR3 length is 12 residues. Germline V gene data show CDR1 as SEHNR and CDR2 as FQNEAQ (reference sequence). With 7 bases removed from V and 7 bases from J, the gap between germline ends came to 12 bases. CDR3 DNA sequence: TGTGCCAGCACCTCCCGAGGGCATACGCAGTATTTT. Its protein product is CASTSRGHTQYF.

Worth noting for this clone: The sample contains more than one DNA sequence encoding this CDR3. This rearrangement joins TRBV6-5 to TRBJ2-4; TRBD1 agrees at 9 bases. The CDR3 has 13 amino acids. The germline CDR1 and CDR2 sequences are MNHEY and SVGAGI. The junction had 5 bases not matched to a gene; V was cut back by 5 bases and J by 9 bases. This CDR3 is CASSPDRGGIQYF. CDR3 DNA: TGTGCCAGCAGTCCAGACAGGGGGGGCATTCAGTACTTC.

This clone was counted only a few times. The chain has TRBV9 and TRBJ2-7; TRBD1 is a possible D gene (5 bases). Per germline, CDR1 SGDLS and CDR2 YYNGEE. This CDR3 has 15 residues. Trimming took 4 bases from V and 4 from J, leaving 18 bases between them. The CDR3 here is CASSTRWGLLYEQYF. Here the CDR3 DNA reads TGTGCCAGCAGCACCCGATGGGGCCTCTTATACGAGCAGTACTTC. Full variable domain (missing parts from reference TRBV9 and TRBJ2-7): DSGVTQTPKHLITATGQRVTLRCSPRSGDLSVYWYQQSLDQGLQFLIQYYNGEERAKGNILERFSAQQFPDLHSELNLSSLELGDSALYFCASSTRWGLLYEQYFGPGTRLTVT.

The chain couples TRBV29-1 to TRBJ1-4, with D unresolved. Trimming took off 2 bases at V and 8 bases at J, with 9 bases between the two ends. The CDR3 is made up of 12 amino acids. Per the germline V gene, CDR1 is SQVTM and CDR2 is ANQGSEA. The CDR3 DNA follows: TGCAGCGTTGAAATAGATTCGGAAAAACTGTTTTTT. This codes for CSVEIDSEKLFF.

The chain recombines TRBV28 with TRBJ2-7; a weak D match, TRBD2 (6 bases). CDR1 is MDHEN, CDR2 SYDVKM, per germline. V was shortened by 10 bases and J by 2 bases, with 12 bases between the two germline ends. CDR3 length: 12 residues. The CDR3 protein is CATRDLPYEQYF. DNA for the CDR3: TGTGCCACCCGGGACTTGCCCTACGAGCAGTACTTC.

V is TRBV27 and J is TRBJ2-1, with TRBD2 as a possible D gene (5 bases). V dropped 0 bases and J dropped 8 bases, with 17 bases sitting between them. The CDR3 contains 16 residues. Germline CDR1 is MNHEY and CDR2 is SMNVEV (reference sequence). CDR3 region: CASSLSPQEAVDEQFF. CDR3 DNA sequence: TGTGCCAGCAGTTTATCGCCTCAGGAGGCTGTGGATGAGCAGTTCTTC.

This clone was recorded a few times. CDR3 coding DNA: TGTGCCAGCAGCGTAGGGAGGTCGGATGAAAAACTGTTTTTT. Translating it yields CASSVGRSDEKLFF. The chain carries TRBV9 and TRBJ1-4; D is undetermined. This CDR3 has 14 residues. V was clipped by 0 bases and J by 6 bases, with 9 bases between them. CDR1 is SGDLS, CDR2 YYNGEE, per germline.

This clone appeared a few times. The chain employs TRBV19 and TRBJ2-5, with 8 bases matching TRBD2. This CDR3 spans 13 amino acids. Looked up from germline, CDR1 is LNHDA and CDR2 is SQIVND (reference sequence). The V gene end was trimmed by 7 bases and the J gene end by 4 bases; junction bases not matched to a gene: 5. The CDR3 nucleotides read TGTGCCAGTACCCCGGGAGGGGGAGAGACCCAGTACTTC. This sequence encodes CASTPGGGETQYF. Complete variable domain (other parts from reference TRBV19 and TRBJ2-5): DGGITQSPKYLFRKEGQNVTLSCEQNLNHDAMYWYRQDPGQGLRLIYYSQIVNDFQKGDIAEGYSVSREKKESFPLTVTSAQKNPTAFYLCASTPGGGETQYFGPGTRLLVL.

The CDR3 reads CAISDRLGAETQYF. The CDR3 DNA follows: TGTGCCATCAGTGACAGATTAGGGGCAGAGACCCAGTACTTC. V is TRBV10-3 and J is TRBJ2-5; the D gene is possibly TRBD1 (5 bases). This CDR3 has 14 residues. V was trimmed by 3 bases and J by 4 bases, leaving 12 bases between them. Looked up from germline, CDR1 is ENHRY and CDR2 is SYGVKD.

This clone came up a few times. V and J are TRBV23-1 and TRBJ1-5; D possibly corresponds to TRBD1 (6 bases). TRBV23-1 is an ORF, with its function uncertain. Trimming shortened V by 2 bases and J by 0 bases, and 11 bases separated the two germline ends. CDR3 length equals 16 residues. The DNA of the CDR3 is TGCGCCAGCAGTCAAAGGGGGGGCGGTAGCAATCAGCCCCAGCATTTT. Protein sequence: CASSQRGGGSNQPQHF.